Listed below are T cell receptor beta chains from one sample, sequenced in a study of CD8+ T cells in alopecia areata. Sequencing was performed with immunoSEQ multiplex PCR; in TCRdb, only in-frame clones are kept and a portion is missing. The sample yields about 210,000 clones, approximately 67% seen once. The sample here was CD4+ T cells sorted from blood, taken around week 42, from a patient treated with tofacitinib. These receptors came from a human donor with alopecia areata. CDR3s include the opening cysteine and the closing phenylalanine or tryptophan. D genes are given only for firm matches. Clone size is shown for a subset of rows, as once, few, many or a class of expanded clone.

clone_size j_call d_call v_call cdr3_nt cdr3_aa
many TRBJ1-4 . TRBV12-5 TGTGCTAGTGGCTCGGGACGGGAAAATGAAAAACTGTTTTTT CASGSGRENEKLFF
few TRBJ2-7 . TRBV7-2 TGTGCCAGCAGCGCGGGACGCTCCTACGAGCAGTACTTC CASSAGRSYEQYF
. TRBJ2-7 . TRBV4-2 TGTGCCAGCAGCCAACCCGCAAAGGAGCAGTACTTC CASSQPAKEQYF
. TRBJ2-5 . TRBV5-1 TGCGCCAGCAGCCCGGCCGCAGAGACCCAGTACTTC CASSPAAETQYF
. TRBJ1-1 . TRBV2 TGTGCCAGCAGTGAGACCCCTGTGAGGACGGCGGGGACTGAAGCTTTCTTT CASSETPVRTAGTEAFF
. TRBJ2-3 . TRBV9 TGTGCCAGCAGCGAGGAACTCCGCACAAATACGCAGTATTTT CASSEELRTNTQYF
. TRBJ2-4 . TRBV4-3 TGCGCCAGCAGCCAAGGTAACAGGGACGGCATTCAGTACTTC CASSQGNRDGIQYF
once TRBJ2-7 . TRBV15 TGTGCCACCAAAATTGGGGCGGAGAGCTCCTACGAGCAGTACTTC CATKIGAESSYEQYF
once TRBJ1-3 TRBD1 TRBV2 TGTGCCAGCAGCGGCGGGACAGGCCCTTCTATCATATATTTT CASSGGTGPSIIYF
. TRBJ1-1 . TRBV5-1 TGCGCCAGCACCGCGACAGCCTCAACTGAAGCTTTCTTT CASTATASTEAFF